The entry below describes one T cell receptor beta chain. The antigen is undetermined. Clones were read by immunoSEQ multiplex PCR, and TCRdb kept only the in-frame ones, dropping some. The table lists over 250,000 clones, 65% to 85% of them singletons. The entry originates in a study of cytotoxic CD8 clonotypes in ibrutinib-treated CLL. The overall study: Response was recorded as partial in approximately 24 patients and complete in 2; at median roughly 68 months, approximately 14 remained remitted and around twelve had progressed.

The CDR3 is 13 amino acids. CDR1 and CDR2 from the germline V gene are MDHEN and SYDVKM. With 8 bases removed from V and 6 bases from J, the gap between germline ends came to 14 bases. The study's findings and limits: An increase in clonality occurred at ibrutinib response, followed by a return toward baseline at progression. Sampling of sustained-remission and progressing patients occurred at differing times.

TCR beta library input comprised roughly 2 micrograms of genomic DNA from cryopreserved PBMCs. The receptor was isolated from a human donor with chronic lymphocytic leukemia. The sequencing here drew on PBMCs, taken at disease progression, from a patient treated with ibrutinib. The rearrangement joins TRBV28 to TRBJ2-1, with no clear D. DNA of the CDR3: TGTGCCAGCGGCCAAGTCGGAGCCAATGAGCAGTTCTTC. Protein: CASGQVGANEQFF.